These T cell receptor beta chains were read from a single sample in a study of regulatory T cells in long-lasting Graves disease. MiXCR was run by TCRdb on the multiplex PCR reads, yielding one entry per CDR3 protein. The sample includes a few hundred thousand distinct CDR3 sequences, approximately 23% of them seen just once. Material: peripheral blood mononuclear cells (PBMCs), obtained when the disease was refractory, from a patient treated with antithyroid drugs. The receptors come from a woman between 35 and 50 years old with Graves disease. Each CDR3 is given with its conserved first and last residue. A D gene is named only where the DNA matches it firmly. Not every row has a clone size; where given, it reads once, few, many or a size class.

clone_size j_call v_call d_call cdr3_aa cdr3_nt
few TRBJ1-5 TRBV28 . CASSGPAVGPQHF TGTGCCAGCAGTGGACCCGCTGTGGGGCCCCAGCATTTT
. TRBJ2-1 TRBV5-4 TRBD2 CASRAGTSGLVDEQFF TGTGCCAGCAGGGCCGGGACTAGCGGCCTTGTTGATGAGCAGTTCTTC
many TRBJ1-1 TRBV19 . CASRQDTKNTEAFF TGTGCCAGTAGACAGGACACGAAGAACACTGAAGCTTTCTTT
. TRBJ2-3 TRBV19 . CASSTLDLDTQYF TGTGCCAGTAGTACACTAGATTTGGATACGCAGTATTTT
many TRBJ1-2 TRBV11-2 TRBD1 CASSLAAVTGGDGYTF TGTGCCAGCAGCTTAGCGGCCGTGACAGGGGGCGATGGCTACACCTTC
many TRBJ2-7 TRBV5-1 TRBD1 CASSWGQGLNYEQYF TGCGCCAGCAGCTGGGGACAGGGGTTAAACTACGAGCAGTACTTC
few TRBJ2-7 TRBV5-5 . CASSIQGYEQYF TGTGCCAGCAGCATCCAAGGCTACGAGCAGTACTTC
. TRBJ1-1 TRBV20-1 . CSARREMWGGGYTEAFF TGCAGTGCTCGCAGAGAGATGTGGGGAGGGGGGTACACTGAAGCTTTCTTT
. TRBJ2-5 TRBV5-1 TRBD2 CASSLNVLAGPQETQYF TGCGCCAGCAGCTTGAATGTTTTAGCGGGCCCACAAGAGACCCAGTACTTC
. TRBJ1-2 TRBV24-1 TRBD1 CATSDPGQGRFSNYGYTF TGTGCCACCAGTGACCCGGGACAGGGACGGTTTTCTAACTATGGCTACACCTTC